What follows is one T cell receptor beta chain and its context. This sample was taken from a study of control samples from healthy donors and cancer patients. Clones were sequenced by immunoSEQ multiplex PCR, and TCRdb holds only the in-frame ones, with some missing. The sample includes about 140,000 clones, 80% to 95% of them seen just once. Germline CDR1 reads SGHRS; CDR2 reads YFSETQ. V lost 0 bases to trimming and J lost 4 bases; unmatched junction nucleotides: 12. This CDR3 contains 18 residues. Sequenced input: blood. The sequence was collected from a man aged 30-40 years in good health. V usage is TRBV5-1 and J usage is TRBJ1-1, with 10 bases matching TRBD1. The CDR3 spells CASSLARKRQGAATEAFF. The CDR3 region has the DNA TGCGCCAGCAGCTTGGCGAGGAAGCGACAGGGGGCAGCCACTGAAGCTTTCTTT.